The 22 T cell receptor beta chains in this list originate from one sample, sequenced in a study of long-term antiretroviral therapy in people with HIV. Researchers ran immunoSEQ v3.0 at survey level. Sequencing used immunoSEQ multiplex PCR; TCRdb keeps in-frame clones, though not all of them. Of approximately 34,000 clones detected, less than 90% appear once; the ten largest clones hold approximately 6.2%. Sequencing used unsorted PBMCs, obtained 1 year after starting antiretroviral therapy. These receptors were collected from a man between 18 and 29 years old with HIV.

The V call is TRBV6-4, the J call TRBJ2-2, with D hard to call. From germline, CDR1 is MRHNA and CDR2 SNTAGT. This CDR3 spans 13 amino acids. Trimming removed 3 bases from V and 3 bases from J, with 5 bases in between. CDR3 sequence: CASSEGHTGELFF. The CDR3 region has the DNA TGTGCCAGCAGTGAGGGTCACACCGGGGAGCTGTTTTTT.

The V and J genes are TRBV6-5 and TRBJ1-4, with a possible D match to TRBD1 (5 bases). The CDR3 has 13 residues. V was shortened by 4 bases and J by 8 bases, with 11 bases between the two germline ends. Germline CDR1 is MNHEY and CDR2 is SVGAGI. The CDR3 bases are TGTGCCAGCAGTTTAGGGGTACACGAAAAACTGTTTTTT. It encodes CASSLGVHEKLFF.

The V gene is TRBV28, the J gene TRBJ2-5, with 9 positions matching TRBD1. Germline CDR1 MDHEN, CDR2 SYDVKM. J lost 4 bases, V lost 2 bases, and 8 bases had no gene match. The CDR3 has 16 residues. CDR3 coding DNA: TGTGCCAGCAGTTTAAGCGGGACAGGGAGGCGAGAGACCCAGTACTTC. Protein sequence: CASSLSGTGRRETQYF.

This clone was found once. CDR3 DNA sequence: TGTGCCAGCAGCTTAGAACATCTGCAAGAGACCCAGTACTTC. It specifies CASSLEHLQETQYF. V is TRBV7-8 and J is TRBJ2-5; unclear D gene. Per germline, CDR1 SGHVS and CDR2 FQNEAQ. CDR3 length equals 14 residues. V lost 1 base to trimming and J lost 2 bases, with 8 bases between them.

The CDR3 reads CASSRLGGYNEQFF. The CDR3, as DNA: TGCGCCAGCAGTCGGTTGGGGGGCTACAATGAGCAGTTCTTC. The chain uses TRBV5-1 and TRBJ2-1, with TRBD2 as a possible D gene (6 bases). The germline V gene has CDR1 SGHRS and CDR2 YFSETQ. The germline V and J ends were trimmed by 5 bases and 3 bases, with 12 bases remaining between them. The CDR3 loop spans 14 amino acids.

This chain uses TRBV9 with TRBJ1-6, with a weak D call TRBD1 (6 bases). Germline-derived CDR1 and CDR2 are SGDLS and YYNGEE. Trimming cost V 3 bases and J 2 bases, with 9 bases left between them. The CDR3 has 15 residues. Written as DNA, the CDR3 is TGTGCCAGCAGCGAGGGGACACCCTATAATTCACCCCTCCACTTT. Translated, it gives CASSEGTPYNSPLHF.

The chain couples TRBV28 to TRBJ2-7; TRBD1 aligns across 12 bases. Per germline, CDR1 MDHEN and CDR2 SYDVKM. V lost 4 bases and J lost 3; bases outside the gene matches: 16. CDR3 length equals 19 residues. In DNA, the CDR3 is TGTGCCAGCAGTTCGTGGGACAGGGGGCTCGATTTCTTCGACTACGAGCAGTACTTC. This encodes CASSSWDRGLDFFDYEQYF.

This clone is a singleton in its sample. The chain uses TRBV27 and TRBJ2-3; D may be TRBD1 (5 bases). There are 16 residues in the CDR3. Trimming cost V 6 bases and J 2 bases, with 18 bases left between them. Germline loops: CDR1 MNHEY, CDR2 SMNVEV (reference sequence). This CDR3 reads CASSPRGFPLTDTQYF. The CDR3 region has the DNA TGTGCCAGCAGCCCTAGGGGCTTCCCGCTCACAGATACGCAGTATTTT.

This chain's CDR3 is CASSEVASGRDEQFF. CDR3 nucleotides: TGTGCCAGCAGTGAAGTGGCTAGCGGGAGGGATGAGCAGTTCTTC. The V and J genes are TRBV2 and TRBJ2-1, with 12 nucleotides matching TRBD2. Losses at the gene ends were 1 base for V and 8 bases for J; bases not matched to a gene: 3. CDR3 length: 15 residues. Germline V gene lookup returns CDR1 SNHLY and CDR2 FYNNEI.

This clone appeared a few times. The rearrangement links TRBV9 to TRBJ1-6; the D is unclear. The CDR3 is 14 amino acids. Per the germline V gene, CDR1 is SGDLS and CDR2 is YYNGEE. V was cut by 0 bases and J by 5 bases, with 6 bases left in between. The CDR3 coding sequence is TGTGCCAGCAGCGTAGCCCAAAATAATTCACCCCTCCACTTT. Amino acids: CASSVAQNNSPLHF.

The chain joins TRBV6-4 to TRBJ1-2; TRBD1 matches 9 bases. The junction had 2 bases not matched to a gene; V was cut back by 4 bases and J by 5 bases. The germline V gene has CDR1 MRHNA and CDR2 SNTAGT. The CDR3 totals 13 residues. CDR3 protein: CASSGDRDYGYTF. CDR3 sequence (DNA): TGTGCCAGCAGTGGGGACAGGGATTATGGCTACACCTTC.

This rearrangement joins TRBV5-1 to TRBJ2-7; 9 nucleotides agree with TRBD1. CDR3 length equals 15 residues. Germline CDR1 reads SGHRS; CDR2 reads YFSETQ. V lost 4 bases to trimming and J lost 6 bases; unmatched junction nucleotides: 11. This chain's CDR3 is CASSKTGQGYLEQYF. In DNA, the CDR3 is TGCGCCAGCAGCAAGACGGGACAGGGCTATCTCGAGCAGTACTTC.

The chain uses TRBV7-6 and TRBJ1-1; 7 bases map to TRBD1. The CDR3 has 15 residues. Germline V gene lookup returns CDR1 SGHVS and CDR2 FNYEAQ. Losses at the gene ends were 0 bases for V and 4 bases for J; bases not matched to a gene: 5. CDR3 bases: TGTGCCAGCAGCTTAGCGATAGCAGGGGGCACTGAAGCTTTCTTT. It encodes CASSLAIAGGTEAFF.

The CDR3 spells CASSLETRLTVGETQYF. CDR3 sequence (DNA): TGTGCCAGCAGCTTAGAAACCCGACTCACCGTGGGGGAGACCCAGTACTTC. The chain employs TRBV7-6 and TRBJ2-5; D remains unclear. Trimming removed 1 base at V and 5 bases at J, with 20 bases between. CDR1 and CDR2 from the germline V gene are SGHVS and FNYEAQ. This CDR3 region has 17 residues.

This rearrangement joins TRBV21-1 to TRBJ2-3; TRBD1 is taken as the D call from the table, unchecked against the DNA. TRBV21-1 is flagged as a pseudogene. This CDR3 region has 15 residues. The DNA of the CDR3 is TGTGCCAGCATCTCCGGGACAGGTGGGGCAGATACGCAGTATTTT. Translation: CASISGTGGADTQYF.

This rearrangement joins TRBV11-2 to TRBJ2-7; D unclear. The CDR3 runs to 15 residues. The V end was cut by 5 bases, the J end by 3 bases, with 17 bases between. CDR1 and CDR2 (germline): SGHAT, FQNNGV. CDR3 sequence: CASSHALGEGYEQYF. CDR3 bases: TGTGCCAGCAGCCATGCCCTAGGCGAAGGCTACGAGCAGTACTTC. Looking up the rest from reference TRBV11-2 and TRBJ2-7 gives the full variable domain: EAGVAQSPRYKIIEKRQSVAFWCNPISGHATLYWYQQILGQGPKLLIQFQNNGVVDDSQLPKDRFSAERLKGVDSTLKIQPAKLEDSAVYLCASSHALGEGYEQYFGPGTRLTVT.

V is TRBV4-1 and J is TRBJ1-1; D is undetermined. The CDR3 covers 14 residues. V shed 1 base and J shed 1 base, with 7 bases lying between them. Per the germline V gene, CDR1 is MGHRA and CDR2 is YSYEKL. The CDR3 DNA follows: TGCGCCAGCAGCCAAGGGCAGAGGAACACTGAAGCTTTCTTT. Translating gives CASSQGQRNTEAFF.

J is TRBJ1-1 and V is TRBV11-2; the D is unclear. CDR1 SGHAT and CDR2 FQNNGV come from the germline V gene. This CDR3 contains 12 residues. V dropped 4 bases and J dropped 5 bases, with 8 bases sitting between them. The CDR3 sequence is CASSSGRTEAFF. CDR3 bases: TGTGCCAGCAGCTCAGGAAGGACTGAAGCTTTCTTT.

The rearrangement joins TRBV27 to TRBJ1-2; 8 positions agree with TRBD1. The V gene end was trimmed by 5 bases and the J gene end by 2 bases; junction bases not matched to a gene: 16. The CDR3 runs 18 residues. CDR1 is MNHEY, CDR2 SMNVEV, per germline (reference sequence). This CDR3 is CASSQHMIYRGRNYGYTF. In DNA, the CDR3 is TGTGCCAGCAGTCAGCACATGATATACAGGGGGAGGAACTATGGCTACACCTTC.

The rearrangement links TRBV7-8 to TRBJ2-1; 9 bases are shared with TRBD2. This CDR3 is 16 amino acids long. Germline CDR1 and CDR2: SGHVS and FQNEAQ. V gave up 5 bases and J gave up 4 bases; unmatched junction bases: 9. The CDR3 spells CASSKKWREGYNEQFF. The CDR3 coding sequence is TGTGCCAGCAGCAAGAAATGGCGGGAGGGGTACAATGAGCAGTTCTTC.

Turning to this clone: The same CDR3 can be traced to other DNA sequences in this sample. The rearrangement uses TRBV5-5 and TRBJ2-7; perhaps D is TRBD1 or TRBD2 (5 bases each). The V and J ends lost 4 bases and 0 bases respectively, with 11 bases between them. The CDR3 extends over 14 amino acids. Germline V gene data show CDR1 as SGHKS and CDR2 as YYEKEE (reference sequence). CDR3 residues: CASSPGTGSYEQYF. CDR3 coding DNA: TGTGCCAGCAGCCCCGGGACCGGCTCCTACGAGCAGTACTTC. Together with reference TRBV5-5 and TRBJ2-7, the CDR3 gives the full variable domain: DAGVTQSPTHLIKTRGQQVTLRCSPISGHKSVSWYQQVLGQGPQFIFQYYEKEERGRGNFPDRFSARQFPNYSSELNVNALLLGDSALYLCASSPGTGSYEQYFGPGTRLTVT.

The J gene is TRBJ2-1, the V gene TRBV5-8; 11 nucleotides agree with TRBD1. This CDR3 contains 14 residues. V dropped 5 bases and J dropped 9; count of bases not matched to a gene: 7. The germline CDR1 and CDR2 sequences are SGHTS and YDEGEE. The CDR3 loop reads CASSRRTGGSEQFF. In DNA, the CDR3 is TGTGCCAGCAGTCGAAGGACAGGGGGCAGTGAGCAGTTCTTC.